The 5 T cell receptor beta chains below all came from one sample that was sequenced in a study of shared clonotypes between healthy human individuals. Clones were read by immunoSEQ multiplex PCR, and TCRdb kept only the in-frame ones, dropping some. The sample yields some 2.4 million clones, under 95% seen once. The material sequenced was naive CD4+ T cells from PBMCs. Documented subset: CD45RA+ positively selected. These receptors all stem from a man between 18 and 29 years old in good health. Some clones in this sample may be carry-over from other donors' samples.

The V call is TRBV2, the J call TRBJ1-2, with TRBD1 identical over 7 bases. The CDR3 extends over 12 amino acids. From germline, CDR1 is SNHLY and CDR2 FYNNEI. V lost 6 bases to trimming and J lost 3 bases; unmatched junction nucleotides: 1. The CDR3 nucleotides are TGTGCCAGCAGCGGACAGGACTATGGCTACACCTTC. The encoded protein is CASSGQDYGYTF.

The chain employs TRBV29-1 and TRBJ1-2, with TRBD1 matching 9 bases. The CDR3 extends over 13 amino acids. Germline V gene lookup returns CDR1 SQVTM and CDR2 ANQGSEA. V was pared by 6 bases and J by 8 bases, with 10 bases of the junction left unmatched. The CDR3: CSVGDRVVGGYTF. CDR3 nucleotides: TGCAGCGTCGGGGACAGGGTTGTAGGGGGCTACACCTTC.

CDR3: CASSTLVVGSSGANVLTF. The CDR3 DNA follows: TGTGCCAGCAGCACCCTGGTAGTGGGTTCTTCTGGGGCCAACGTCCTGACTTTC. The chain uses TRBV11-2 and TRBJ2-6; no clear D gene. V lost 5 bases, J lost 1 base, and 18 bases lay in between. Looked up from germline, CDR1 is SGHAT and CDR2 is FQNNGV. The CDR3 totals 18 residues.

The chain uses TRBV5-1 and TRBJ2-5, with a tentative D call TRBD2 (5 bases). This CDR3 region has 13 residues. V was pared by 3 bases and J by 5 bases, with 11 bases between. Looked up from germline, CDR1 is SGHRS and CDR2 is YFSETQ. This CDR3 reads CASSSLASETQYF. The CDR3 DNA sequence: TGCGCCAGCAGCTCGCTGGCTAGCGAGACCCAGTACTTC.

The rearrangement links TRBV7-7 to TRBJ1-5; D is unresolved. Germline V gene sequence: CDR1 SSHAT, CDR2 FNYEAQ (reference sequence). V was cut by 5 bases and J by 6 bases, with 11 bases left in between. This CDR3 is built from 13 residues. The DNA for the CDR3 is TGTGCCAGCAGCCACGCACCCGGTCAGCCCCAGCATTTT. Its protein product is CASSHAPGQPQHF.